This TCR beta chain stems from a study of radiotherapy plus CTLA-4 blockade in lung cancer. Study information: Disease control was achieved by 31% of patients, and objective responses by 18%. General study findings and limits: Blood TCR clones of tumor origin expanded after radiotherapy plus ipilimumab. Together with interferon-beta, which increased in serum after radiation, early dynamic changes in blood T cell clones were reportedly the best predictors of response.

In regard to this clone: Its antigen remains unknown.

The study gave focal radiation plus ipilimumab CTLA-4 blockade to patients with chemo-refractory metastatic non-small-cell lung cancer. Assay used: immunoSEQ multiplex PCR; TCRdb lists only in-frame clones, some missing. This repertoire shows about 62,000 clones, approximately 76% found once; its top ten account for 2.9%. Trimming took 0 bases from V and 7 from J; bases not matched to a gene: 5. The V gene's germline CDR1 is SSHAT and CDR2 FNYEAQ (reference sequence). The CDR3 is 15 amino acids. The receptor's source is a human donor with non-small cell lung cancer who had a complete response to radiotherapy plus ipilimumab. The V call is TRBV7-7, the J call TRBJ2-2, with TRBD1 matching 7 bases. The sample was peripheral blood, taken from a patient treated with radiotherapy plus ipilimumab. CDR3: CASSLATGLGGELFF. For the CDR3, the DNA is TGTGCCAGCAGCTTAGCGACAGGGTTGGGCGGGGAGCTGTTTTTT.